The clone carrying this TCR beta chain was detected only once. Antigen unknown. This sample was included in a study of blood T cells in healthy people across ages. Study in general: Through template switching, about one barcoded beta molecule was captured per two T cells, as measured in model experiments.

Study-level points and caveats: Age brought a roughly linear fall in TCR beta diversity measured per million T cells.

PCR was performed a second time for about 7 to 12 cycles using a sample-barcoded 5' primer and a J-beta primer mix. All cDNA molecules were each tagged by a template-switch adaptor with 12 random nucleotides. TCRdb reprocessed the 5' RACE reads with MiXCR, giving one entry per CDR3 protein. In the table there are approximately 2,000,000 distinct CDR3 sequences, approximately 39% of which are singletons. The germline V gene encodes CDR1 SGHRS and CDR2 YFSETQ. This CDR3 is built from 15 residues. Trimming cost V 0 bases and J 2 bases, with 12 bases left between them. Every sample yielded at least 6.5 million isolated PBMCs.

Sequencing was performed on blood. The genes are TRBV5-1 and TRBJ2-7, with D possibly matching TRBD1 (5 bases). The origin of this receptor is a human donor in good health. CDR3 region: CASSLVQGATYEQYF. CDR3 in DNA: TGCGCCAGCAGCTTGGTGCAGGGCGCTACCTACGAGCAGTACTTC. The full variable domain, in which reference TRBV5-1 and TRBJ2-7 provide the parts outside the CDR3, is KAGVTQTPRYLIKTRGQQVTLSCSPISGHRSVSWYQQTPGQGLQFLFEYFSETQRNKGNFPGRFSGRQFSNSRSEMNVSTLELGDSALYLCASSLVQGATYEQYFGPGTRLTVT.